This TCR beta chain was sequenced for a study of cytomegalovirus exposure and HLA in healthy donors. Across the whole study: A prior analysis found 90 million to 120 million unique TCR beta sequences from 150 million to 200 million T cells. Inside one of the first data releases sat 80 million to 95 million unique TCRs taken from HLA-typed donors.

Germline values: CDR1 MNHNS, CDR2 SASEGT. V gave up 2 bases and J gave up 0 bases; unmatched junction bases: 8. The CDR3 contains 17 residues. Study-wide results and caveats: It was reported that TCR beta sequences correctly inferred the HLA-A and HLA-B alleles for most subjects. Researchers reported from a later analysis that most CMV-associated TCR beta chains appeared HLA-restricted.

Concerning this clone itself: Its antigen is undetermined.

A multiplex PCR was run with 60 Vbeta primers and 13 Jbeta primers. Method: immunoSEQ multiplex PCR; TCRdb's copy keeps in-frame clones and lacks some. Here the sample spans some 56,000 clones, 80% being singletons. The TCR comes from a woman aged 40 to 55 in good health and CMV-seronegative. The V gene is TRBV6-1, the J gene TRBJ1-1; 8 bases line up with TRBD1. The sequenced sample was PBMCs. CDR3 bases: TGTGCCAGCAGTGAATGGGGGACAGGATCCATGAACACTGAAGCTTTCTTT. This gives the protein CASSEWGTGSMNTEAFF.